Presented here are 31 T cell receptor beta chains from one specimen sequenced in a study of T cell clonotyping in hematopoietic cell transplantation. Clones were read by immunoSEQ multiplex PCR, and TCRdb kept only the in-frame ones, dropping some. The data hold just over 750 clones, with just over 50% observed a single time. Specified time point: recipient sample about 28 days before transplant, after cytoreduction. Sequencing was performed on peripheral blood mononuclear cells, taken before stem cell transplant. All receptors derive from a man aged 50-60 years with myelofibrosis. Some clones in this sample may be carry-over from other donors' samples.

By share, this clone counts as hyperexpanded (1% or more). The chain carries TRBV19 and TRBJ1-5; D remains ambiguous. Trimming left V 1 base short and J 6 bases short, with 4 bases between. Germline-derived CDR1 and CDR2 are LNHDA and SQIVND (reference sequence). The CDR3 totals 12 residues. The CDR3 reads CASSIGIQPQHF. For the CDR3, the DNA is TGTGCCAGTAGTATAGGGATTCAGCCCCAGCATTTT.

This clone turned up a few times. The chain recombines TRBV5-6 with TRBJ1-2; 7 bases align to TRBD1. With 3 bases clipped from V and 2 bases from J, the junction kept 1 base outside the gene matches. Germline loops: CDR1 SGHDT, CDR2 YYEEEE. There are 13 residues in the CDR3. CDR3 sequence reads: CASSSGQNYGYTF. The CDR3 nucleotides are TGTGCCAGCAGCTCGGGACAGAACTATGGCTACACCTTC.

This clone has only a few counts. The chain joins TRBV7-2 to TRBJ1-2; no clear D gene. The V gene's germline CDR1 is SGHTA and CDR2 FQGNSA. The CDR3 is made up of 14 amino acids. The ends were cut back, 1 base at V and 1 base at J, with 7 bases in the middle. CDR3 DNA: TGTGCCAGCAGCTTAGAGGGCCTTAACTATGGCTACACCTTC. Its translation: CASSLEGLNYGYTF. Supplemented by reference TRBV7-2 and TRBJ1-2, the full variable domain reads GAGVSQSPSNKVTEKGKDVELRCDPISGHTALYWYRQSLGQGLEFLIYFQGNSAPDKSGLPSDRFSAERTGGSVSTLTIQRTQQEDSAVYLCASSLEGLNYGYTFGSGTRLTVV.

This clone was detected a few times. This chain links TRBV5-6 with TRBJ1-1; 7 nucleotides line up with TRBD1. Germline lookup yields CDR1 SGHDT and CDR2 YYEEEE. The CDR3 is 12 amino acids. V lost 3 bases to trimming and J lost 6 bases; unmatched junction nucleotides: 2. CDR3 nucleotides: TGTGCCAGCAGCTCAGGGGGATCTGAAGCTTTCTTT. Translated: CASSSGGSEAFF.

This clone was recorded only once. The rearrangement joins TRBV7-7 to TRBJ2-5; D is possibly TRBD1 (6 bases). CDR3 length: 14 amino acids. V was pared by 5 bases and J by 5 bases, with 15 bases between. Germline values: CDR1 SSHAT, CDR2 FNYEAQ (reference sequence). For the CDR3, the DNA is TGTGCCAGCAGCCTACAGGGTTTGGCGGAGACCCAGTACTTC. Translated, it gives CASSLQGLAETQYF.

The sample holds one count of this clone. The rearrangement links TRBV6-6 to TRBJ1-1; D not resolved. The V end lost 7 bases, the J end lost 3 bases, and 15 bases lay between the germline ends. CDR1 is MNHNY, CDR2 SVGAGI, per germline (reference sequence). This CDR3 spans 14 amino acids. CDR3 in amino acids: CASTLERTDTEAFF. The CDR3 DNA is TGTGCCAGCACCTTAGAGCGGACGGACACTGAAGCTTTCTTT.

The chain recombines TRBV30 with TRBJ1-5, with TRBD1 matching over 7 bases. Germline V gives CDR1 GTSNPN, CDR2 SVGIG (reference sequence). The CDR3 spans 13 residues. J lost 2 bases, V lost 4 bases, and 2 bases had no gene match. The CDR3 nucleotides read TGTGCCTGGAATCAGGGGGGCAATCAGCCCCAGCATTTT. This encodes CAWNQGGNQPQHF.

The chain couples TRBV27 to TRBJ2-1, with a possible D match to TRBD2 (5 bases). Germline V gene sequence: CDR1 MNHEY, CDR2 SMNVEV (reference sequence). The CDR3 length is 14 residues. V was trimmed by 3 bases and J by 6 bases, leaving 12 bases between them. The CDR3 DNA reads as TGTGCCAGCAGTTTCTTAGCGCCCCCCAATGAGCAGTTCTTC. Its protein is CASSFLAPPNEQFF.

In this sample, this clone turned up a few times. The rearrangement uses TRBV18 and TRBJ2-1, with TRBD1 as a possible D gene (6 bases). The CDR3 runs to 16 residues. Germline lookup yields CDR1 KGHSH and CDR2 LQKENI. V was cut by 3 bases and J by 0 bases, with 12 bases left in between. The DNA for the CDR3 is TGTGCCAGCTCACCTATACAGGGTAGCTCCTACAATGAGCAGTTCTTC. This sequence encodes CASSPIQGSSYNEQFF.

This clone has a handful of counts. V usage is TRBV4-3 and J usage is TRBJ1-2; D is uncertain. V was pared by 0 bases and J by 6 bases, with 14 bases between. Germline loops: CDR1 LGHNA, CDR2 YSLEER. The CDR3 consists of 15 residues. This CDR3 is CASSQEEGSVHGYTF. The CDR3 nucleotides are TGCGCCAGCAGCCAAGAGGAGGGATCGGTCCATGGCTACACCTTC.

This clone has more than one count but fewer than ten. Here the CDR3 DNA reads TGCGCCAGCAGCCTAACGAACGGTGGGGACATGAACACTGAAGCTTTCTTT. This translates into CASSLTNGGDMNTEAFF. V gene TRBV5-1 combines with J gene TRBJ1-1, with D tentatively TRBD1 (6 bases). Germline V gene lookup returns CDR1 SGHRS and CDR2 YFSETQ. The CDR3 runs 17 residues. V gave up 4 bases and J gave up 0 bases, with 19 bases separating them.

By its share, this clone is large. The J gene is TRBJ2-7, the V gene TRBV6-5; D tentatively reads TRBD1 or TRBD2 (5 bases each). Trimming shortened V by 5 bases and J by 4 bases, and 12 bases separated the two germline ends. Germline CDR1 MNHEY, CDR2 SVGAGI. This CDR3 is built from 13 residues. The DNA of the CDR3 is TGTGCCAGCAGTACGGGGACGTCATACGAGCAGTACTTC. Translating gives CASSTGTSYEQYF.

J is TRBJ1-4 and V is TRBV30; D gene uncertain. V shed 2 bases and J shed 7 bases, with 14 bases lying between them. The CDR3 sequence is 14 residues long. CDR1 is GTSNPN, CDR2 SVGIG, per germline (reference sequence). The CDR3 DNA is TGTGCCTGGAGTCACGGGCTGGAGCTTGAAAAACTGTTTTTT. Its protein is CAWSHGLELEKLFF.

This clone was seen a single time. V and J are TRBV28 and TRBJ2-7; D gene ambiguous. The V gene lost 6 bases and the J gene lost 4 bases, with 10 bases spanning the gap. Per the germline V gene, CDR1 is MDHEN and CDR2 is SYDVKM. The CDR3 is made up of 12 amino acids. The CDR3 reads CASRSRAYEQYF. CDR3 sequence (DNA): TGTGCCAGCAGGTCACGGGCGTACGAGCAGTACTTC.

The J gene is TRBJ2-7, the V gene TRBV30; D gene unclear. V was cut by 0 bases and J by 0 bases, with 6 bases left in between. The CDR3 spans 13 residues. Germline CDR1 GTSNPN, CDR2 SVGIG (reference sequence). CDR3: CAWSVPSSYEQYF. The CDR3 DNA reads as TGTGCCTGGAGTGTGCCGTCCTCCTACGAGCAGTACTTC.

This chain joins TRBV30 and TRBJ2-1; D is unresolved. V was trimmed by 1 base and J by 6 bases, leaving 4 bases between them. The CDR3 has 11 amino acids. CDR1 and CDR2 from the germline V gene are GTSNPN and SVGIG (reference sequence). CDR3 sequence reads: CAWSDFNEQFF. CDR3 coding DNA: TGTGCCTGGAGTGATTTCAATGAGCAGTTCTTC.

J is TRBJ1-5 and V is TRBV10-2, with D perhaps matching TRBD1 (5 bases). The germline V gene has CDR1 WSHSY and CDR2 SAAADI. The CDR3 is 13 residues long. The germline V and J ends were trimmed by 7 bases and 4 bases, with 11 bases remaining between them. The chain's CDR3 is CASTFDRNQPQHF. CDR3 in DNA: TGCGCCAGCACCTTCGACAGAAATCAGCCCCAGCATTTT.

V gene TRBV4-2 combines with J gene TRBJ1-5, with D hard to call. Germline lookup yields CDR1 LGHNA and CDR2 YNFKEQ. V was cut by 0 bases and J by 4 bases, with 10 bases left in between. CDR3 length equals 15 residues. CDR3 loop: CASSQEPTGNQPQHF. Written as DNA, the CDR3 is TGTGCCAGCAGCCAAGAACCCACCGGGAATCAGCCCCAGCATTTT.

In its sample, this clone was seen a few times. The V gene is TRBV30, the J gene TRBJ2-1; 7 bases agree with TRBD2. The length of the CDR3 is 12 residues. With 0 bases clipped from V and 10 bases from J, the junction kept 3 bases outside the gene matches. Germline V CDR1 and CDR2: GTSNPN, SVGIG (reference sequence). For the CDR3, the DNA is TGTGCCTGGAGTGTACGCGGGAGAGAGCAGTTCTTC. It codes for CAWSVRGREQFF.

This chain links TRBV6-5 with TRBJ1-2; perhaps TRBD1 as D (5 bases). The CDR3 is 15 residues long. Germline-derived CDR1 and CDR2 are MNHEY and SVGAGI. Trimming took off 5 bases at V and 4 bases at J, with 17 bases between the two ends. The CDR3 DNA reads as TGTGCCAGCAGTCAATCGACCGGGACGGTCTATGGCTACACCTTC. Its translation is CASSQSTGTVYGYTF.

The gene calls are TRBV5-8 and TRBJ2-5; D gene uncertain. The CDR3 is made up of 14 amino acids. The V end was cut by 4 bases, the J end by 1 base, with 11 bases between. In germline, CDR1 is SGHTS, CDR2 YDEGEE. DNA for the CDR3: TGTGCCAGCAGCCCCCCCCGGGCCCAAGAGACCCAGTACTTC. This encodes CASSPPRAQETQYF.

CDR3 residues: CAWKRDYGYTF. The CDR3 nucleotides read TGTGCCTGGAAACGGGACTATGGCTACACCTTC. The V gene is TRBV30, the J gene TRBJ1-2; D remains unclear. The germline CDR1 and CDR2 sequences are GTSNPN and SVGIG (reference sequence). This CDR3 is built from 11 residues. The germline V and J ends were trimmed by 4 bases and 3 bases, with 6 bases remaining between them. Full variable domain (remainder filled in from reference TRBV30 and TRBJ1-2): SQTIHQWPATLVQPVGSPLSLECTVEGTSNPNLYWYRQAAGRGLQLLFYSVGIGQISSEVPQNLSASRPQDRQFILSSKKLLLSDSGFYLCAWKRDYGYTFGSGTRLTVV.

The V and J genes are TRBV4-1 and TRBJ1-1; TRBD1 aligns across 8 bases. This CDR3 spans 17 amino acids. The J segment lost 2 bases and the V segment lost 7 bases, leaving 15 bases of the junction unmatched. CDR1 and CDR2 (germline): MGHRA, YSYEKL. The CDR3 loop reads CASNPLGAGGPNTEAFF. The DNA for the CDR3 is TGCGCCAGCAACCCACTCGGGGCAGGGGGCCCAAACACTGAAGCTTTCTTT.

This CDR3 is CASSNRRLETQYF. CDR3 coding DNA: TGTGCCAGCAGTAACAGACGGTTAGAGACCCAGTACTTC. The rearrangement links TRBV25-1 to TRBJ2-5, with unresolved D. V was shortened by 5 bases and J by 4 bases, with 11 bases between the two germline ends. Per the germline V gene, CDR1 is MGHDK and CDR2 is SYGVNS. The CDR3 consists of 13 residues.

The CDR3 DNA sequence: TGTGCCAGCAGCTTGGACAGGTTTTCACCCCTCCACTTT. It specifies CASSLDRFSPLHF. The chain uses TRBV5-4 and TRBJ1-6, with TRBD1 as a possible D gene (5 bases). Per germline, CDR1 SGHNT and CDR2 YYREEE (reference sequence). This CDR3 has 13 residues. The germline V and J ends were trimmed by 0 bases and 9 bases, with 7 bases remaining between them.

This clone was counted only a few times. This chain links TRBV27 with TRBJ2-7; 7 bases are shared with TRBD2. Unmatched junction bases numbered 6, after V lost 6 bases and J lost 7 bases. CDR3 length: 12 amino acids. CDR1 is MNHEY and CDR2 is SMNVEV in the germline V gene (reference sequence). CDR3 amino acids: CASSRLAGEQYF. CDR3 bases: TGTGCCAGCAGCAGACTAGCTGGTGAGCAGTACTTC.

This clone turned up a few times. The J gene is TRBJ2-6, the V gene TRBV5-1; D gene ambiguous. Germline V gene lookup returns CDR1 SGHRS and CDR2 YFSETQ. The CDR3 extends over 15 amino acids. Trimming removed 3 bases at V and 2 bases at J, with 9 bases between. CDR3 sequence reads: CASSSVGAGANVLTF. The DNA of the CDR3 is TGCGCCAGCAGCTCCGTTGGGGCTGGGGCCAACGTCCTGACTTTC.

This chain joins TRBV6-5 and TRBJ2-7, with D maybe TRBD1 (5 bases). The CDR3 sequence is 14 residues long. Trimming removed 6 bases at V and 2 bases at J, with 14 bases between. CDR1 and CDR2 from the germline V gene are MNHEY and SVGAGI. Here the CDR3 DNA reads TGTGCCAGCAGGAATCAGGGCCTTACCTACGAGCAGTACTTC. Its protein product is CASRNQGLTYEQYF.

This chain uses TRBV7-2 with TRBJ2-1, with TRBD1 identical over 8 bases. CDR3 length: 14 residues. Germline lookup yields CDR1 SGHTA and CDR2 FQGNSA. The trim removed 5 bases at V and 7 bases at J, leaving 7 bases unmatched. The CDR3 region has the DNA TGTGCCAGCAGCCGCGACAGGGGTGGTAATGAGCAGTTCTTC. It yields the protein CASSRDRGGNEQFF.

V gene TRBV7-2 combines with J gene TRBJ2-3; D remains ambiguous. Trimming took 3 bases from V and 0 from J, leaving 1 base between them. The length of the CDR3 is 12 residues. CDR1 is SGHTA and CDR2 is FQGNSA in the germline V gene. The CDR3 region is CASSLSTDTQYF. The CDR3 bases are TGTGCCAGCAGCTTGAGCACAGATACGCAGTATTTT.

This clone has just one count. V gene TRBV4-3 combines with J gene TRBJ1-2, with TRBD1 matching over 9 bases. CDR1 and CDR2 (germline): LGHNA, YSLEER. The CDR3 has 16 amino acids. V lost 1 base and J lost 4; bases outside the gene matches: 7. CDR3 sequence: CASSQGEDRGFYGYTF. The CDR3, as DNA: TGCGCCAGCAGCCAAGGAGAGGACAGGGGCTTCTATGGCTACACCTTC.